This T cell receptor beta chain stems from a study of read filtering for tumor transcriptome and immune sequencing (dated by TCRdb to between 2020 and 2021). Turning to the overall study: The cohort had about 17 male and 14 female patients with a mean age of about 70 years, ranging from roughly 45 to 85. The study compared TCR repertoires from targeted immune repertoire sequencing and bulk whole-transcriptome sequencing run on the same bone marrow samples. A main aim was a read-filtering strategy for immune repertoire data, specifically whether clonotypes supported by a single read should be removed. After DNase treatment, whole-transcriptome libraries were prepared with the TruSeq RNA Access Library Prep Kit. TCR-region mapped reads per sample ranged from about 4.05 to 10.27 million with IR-seq versus only about 85 to 1273 with RNA-seq. By revised international staging, eight or nine patients were R-ISS I, 16 were R-ISS II and more than five were R-ISS III. General findings and caveats noted by the study authors: The sorted CD138-negative fraction was composed of a mixed bone marrow immune population rather than of purified T cells. IR-seq captured clonotypes at much higher depth and more reliably than RNA-seq, and smaller IR-seq throughput sufficed to identify most shared clonotypes. Removing single-read clonotypes increased the correlation between IR-seq and RNA-seq shared clonotype proportions. Single-read clonotypes made up about four fifths of clonotypes but approximately 3.5% of total reads in IR-seq, and just under 75% of clonotypes and 40% to 50% of reads in RNA-seq.

Each patient had bone marrow sampled at the time of active disease. Bone marrow mononuclear cells were isolated by Ficoll-Hypaque density gradient centrifugation. CD138-negative cells were obtained by negative selection after labeling with CD138 magnetic microbeads on a MACS separator, removing myeloma plasma cells. Flow cytometry with CD138 antibodies on an Attune NxT was used to check how pure the isolated cells were. Total RNA was extracted with TRIzol reagent and quantified with a NanoDrop spectrophotometer. For each patient, the CD138-negative bone marrow sample underwent paired RNA-seq and IR-seq. This clonotype was detected ten times or more. Its specific antigen is unknown. No base quality information exists; no much larger clone differs at one position. Starting from about 400 ng RNA, TCR libraries were constructed with the Immunoverse kit using molecular barcoded adaptors that cover the alpha/delta and beta/gamma chains. TCR library preparation was performed with the same RNA that was used for transcriptome sequencing. Sequencing of the TCR libraries was done on an Illumina HiSeq 4000 with 2 x 150 cycles. The original methods were these. Using MiXCR, which included quality filtering and error correction, TCR reads were aligned to human V, D, J and C references and then assembled into CDR3 clonotypes. The tcR package in R was used to analyze clonotype counts and gene usage diversity. For inspection of raw mapping reads, RNA-seq reads were mapped by STAR aligner version 2.5.3a onto GRCh37 of the human genome. To test the effect of sequencing depth on detected clonotypes, IR-seq fastq files were randomly downsampled using Seqtk 1.3. The raw public data were reprocessed by TCRdb itself: fastp quality trimming at Q25, MiXCR clonotype calling, in-frame beta chains only. Entries are consolidated by CDR3 protein sequence, retaining the most common genes and DNA. What appears here as the V and J calls and clone size reflects TCRdb's work, not the paper's. The sample profile shows approximately 61,000 distinct CDR3 sequences; roughly 19% of them were found once. The ten largest account for about 14% of the sample.

The sequencing input was a population of CD138-negative cells sorted from bone marrow. In light of the paper, this sample's cell subset or site label describes: bone marrow mononuclear cells depleted of CD138+ plasma/myeloma cells by negative magnetic selection. The clonotype was recovered from a donor at least 40 years old with multiple myeloma.

The sequenced DNA is TGCGCCAGCAGCCCCACGACAGCAAACTATGGCTACACCTTC. This translates into CASSPTTANYGYTF. The sequence joins TRBV5-1 to TRBJ1-2; possibly the D gene is TRBD1, per 5 matching bases. Trimming at the junction amounts to 4 bases on V and 2 bases on J, and the germline ends lie 12 bases apart. The CDR3 goes from the cysteine to the phenylalanine over 14 residues. Here the CDR3 DNA is all that survives: 42 bases in frame from base 1. The germline V gene specifies SGHRS as CDR1 and YFSETQ as CDR2.